This record covers a single TCR beta chain. What it binds is unknown. This entry belongs to a study of T cell responses to AZD1222 COVID-19 vaccine. Findings of the study overall: A reported finding is that nearly half of spike-specific TCRs target unmutated variant regions. In a largely white British group with more females than males, clonal diversity was possibly underestimated.

CDR3 size: 14 residues. With V trimmed by 5 bases and J by 5 bases, 6 bases remained unmatched. In germline, CDR1 is SGHTA, CDR2 FQGNSA. The assay was immunoSEQ multiplex PCR, and TCRdb's table has in-frame clones only and misses some. The sample has 150,000 or so clones; nearly 90% are singletons. The sequence came from an adult in good health. The chain carries TRBV7-2 and TRBJ2-5; 9 nucleotides match TRBD1. The source material was peripheral blood, sampled on day 0 of AZD1222 vaccination. This chain's CDR3 is CASSQRDRAETQYF. CDR3 coding DNA: TGTGCCAGCAGCCAAAGGGACAGGGCTGAGACCCAGTACTTC.